This paragraph reports one TCR beta chain. Its antigen is as yet unknown. In the PCR, 60 Vbeta and 13 Jbeta primers were used. The repertoire was sequenced with immunoSEQ multiplex PCR; TCRdb's copy has only in-frame clones and lacks some. Here the sample spans around 50,000 clones, around three quarters being singletons. The record originates from a study of cytomegalovirus exposure and HLA in healthy donors. Germline V gene lookup returns CDR1 MGHRA and CDR2 YSYEKL. The CDR3 runs 14 residues. Trimming cost V 4 bases and J 4 bases; bases outside gene matches: 4. General study results and limits: Earlier analysis found most TCR beta V segments productive about 90% or about 30% of the time.

This clonotype originated in a man between 25 and 39 years old in good health and CMV-seropositive. The material sequenced was PBMCs. V gene TRBV4-1 combines with J gene TRBJ1-2, with TRBD1 matching 9 bases. The CDR3 sequence is CASSLGTGTYGYTF. The CDR3 DNA is TGCGCCAGCAGCCTGGGGACAGGGACCTATGGCTACACCTTC.